The clone carrying this T cell receptor (beta chain) occurred a few times. Its antigen is still unknown. A junction end diverges from the germline sequence, so it may reflect a read error. The sample comes from a study of T cell repertoires in cytomegalovirus infection. Each CDR3 protein gets one entry after TCRdb re-called the reads with MiXCR. The sample includes hundreds of thousands of distinct CDR3 sequences, about 33% of them seen just once. CDR3 size: 13 residues. Germline V gene lookup returns CDR1 SGHAT and CDR2 FQNNGV. Sequencing was performed on cultured PBMCs, taken from culture after CMV antigen stimulation. This sequence was found in a human donor in good health (CMV status not recorded). Some clones in this sample may be carry-over from other donors' samples. The chain couples TRBV11-2 to TRBJ2-1; D perhaps matches TRBD2 (5 bases). For the CDR3, the DNA is TGTGCCAGCAGCTTAGATTTTGGACTCTACGGGCTCTTC. Amino acids: CASSLDFGLYGLF.